This TCR beta chain was found in a study of CD8 T cells in ankylosing spondylitis (dated by TCRdb to the late 2010s). For the study in its entirety: The study profiled T cell receptor beta repertoires in healthy donors and ankylosing spondylitis patients to find disease-linked TCR variants. In total, the full study cohort was made up of 110 or so healthy donors and 25 ankylosing spondylitis patients. Peripheral blood was sampled, and synovial fluid was also collected from ankylosing spondylitis patients. Study-level results and caveats: The disease-linked clones were reported to be significantly enriched in matched synovial fluid samples from ankylosing spondylitis patients. A TCR beta motif made up of several highly homologous amino acid variants appeared to be characteristic of blood from ankylosing spondylitis patients. The disease-linked clones had a CD8+ phenotype and were found at relatively low frequencies in peripheral blood. Some of the motif variants had been reported before in the synovial fluid and blood of reactive arthritis patients, a finding that suggests common disease-initiation mechanisms.

The reads were generated on an Illumina HiSeq 2500. Quantitative 5'-RACE with molecular barcodes was used to prepare TCR beta libraries. As for the original processing: Disease-linked TCR variants were identified with a new computational method built on a probabilistic model of VDJ rearrangement. TCRdb reprocessed the public reads (quality trimming at Q25 with fastp, clone calling with MiXCR) and kept in-frame beta chains. Each CDR3 protein gets just one entry, which takes the most common genes and DNA from the rows behind it. These V and J calls are TCRdb output, not the study's own analysis. For this sample there are 45,000 or so distinct CDR3 sequences; 8% to 13% appear just once. The ten largest clones capture around 1.5% of the sample. As concerns this clonotype: No antigen is known for it. Per-base quality was not reported, and no clone a single base away is much larger than it.

According to the germline V gene (reference sequence), CDR1 reads DFQATT and CDR2 reads SNEGSKA. The V end loses 6 bases and the J end loses 2 bases, and a stretch of 17 bases separates them. Including the terminal cysteine and phenylalanine, the CDR3 comprises 16 residues. Only CDR3 DNA is held: 48 bases, read in frame from base 1. This chain is built from TRBV20-1 and TRBJ1-6; D gene: possibly TRBD1, on 5 matching bases. What was sequenced was blood, either unsorted or a sorted T cell fraction (not recorded which). This sequence was found in a male donor with ankylosing spondylitis or in good health (not recorded which). The DNA sequence is given as TGCAGTGCAAGCGGGGCGCTGGGGCCCTATAATTCACCCCTCCACTTT. Translation gives CSASGALGPYNSPLHF.